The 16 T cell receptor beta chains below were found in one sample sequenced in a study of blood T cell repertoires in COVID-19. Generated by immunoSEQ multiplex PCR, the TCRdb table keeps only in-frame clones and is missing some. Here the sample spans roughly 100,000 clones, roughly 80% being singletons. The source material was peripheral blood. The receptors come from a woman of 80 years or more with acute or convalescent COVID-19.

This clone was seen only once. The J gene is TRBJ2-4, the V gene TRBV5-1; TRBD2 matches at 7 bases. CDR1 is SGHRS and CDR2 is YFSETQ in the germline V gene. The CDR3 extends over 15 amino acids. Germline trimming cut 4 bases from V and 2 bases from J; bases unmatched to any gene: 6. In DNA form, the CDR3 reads TGCGCCAGCAGCGCCCTGGGGGGGACCAAAAACATTCAGTACTTC. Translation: CASSALGGTKNIQYF.

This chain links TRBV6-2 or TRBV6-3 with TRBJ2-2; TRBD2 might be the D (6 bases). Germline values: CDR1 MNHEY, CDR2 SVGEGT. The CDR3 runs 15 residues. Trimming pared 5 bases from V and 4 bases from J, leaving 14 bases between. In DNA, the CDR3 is TGTGCCAGCAGTAGTGCGGGACTCCTCACCGGGGAGCTGTTTTTT. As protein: CASSSAGLLTGELFF.

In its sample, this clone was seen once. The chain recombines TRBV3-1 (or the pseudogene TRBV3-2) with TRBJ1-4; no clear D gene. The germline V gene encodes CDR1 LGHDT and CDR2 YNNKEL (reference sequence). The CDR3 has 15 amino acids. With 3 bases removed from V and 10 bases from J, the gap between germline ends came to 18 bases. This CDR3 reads CASSHASIGGGKLFF. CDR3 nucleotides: TGTGCCAGCAGCCACGCTTCGATAGGAGGCGGAAAACTGTTTTTT.

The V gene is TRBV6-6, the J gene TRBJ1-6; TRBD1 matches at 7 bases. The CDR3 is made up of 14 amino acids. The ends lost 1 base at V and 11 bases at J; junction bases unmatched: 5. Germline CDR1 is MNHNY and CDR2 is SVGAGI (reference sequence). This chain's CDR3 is CASSYFTGETPLHF. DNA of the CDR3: TGTGCCAGCAGTTACTTTACAGGGGAGACACCCCTCCACTTT.

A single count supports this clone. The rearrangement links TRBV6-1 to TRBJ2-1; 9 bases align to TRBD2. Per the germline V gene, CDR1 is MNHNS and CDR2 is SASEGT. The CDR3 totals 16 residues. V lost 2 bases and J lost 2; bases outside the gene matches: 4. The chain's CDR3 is CASSESGTSPYNEQFF. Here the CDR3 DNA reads TGTGCCAGCAGTGAATCCGGGACTAGCCCCTACAATGAGCAGTTCTTC.

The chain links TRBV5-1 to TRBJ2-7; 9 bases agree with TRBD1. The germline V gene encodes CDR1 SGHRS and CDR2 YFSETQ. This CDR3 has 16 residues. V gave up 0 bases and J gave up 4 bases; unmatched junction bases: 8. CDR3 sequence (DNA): TGCGCCAGCAGCTTGGGGGGGACAGGGATTATATACGAGCAGTACTTC. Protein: CASSLGGTGIIYEQYF.

CDR3 sequence: CASSPLASGIGELFF. CDR3 nucleotides: TGTGCCAGCAGCCCCCTGGCTAGCGGTATCGGGGAGCTGTTTTTT. The V call is TRBV6-4, the J call TRBJ2-2, with TRBD2 identical over 7 bases. With V trimmed by 6 bases and J by 7 bases, 11 bases remained unmatched. The germline V gene encodes CDR1 MRHNA and CDR2 SNTAGT. CDR3 length equals 15 residues.

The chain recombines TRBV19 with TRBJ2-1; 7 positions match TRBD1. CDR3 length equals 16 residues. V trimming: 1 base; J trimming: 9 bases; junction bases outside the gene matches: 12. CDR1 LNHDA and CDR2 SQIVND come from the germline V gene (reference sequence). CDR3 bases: TGTGCCAGTAGTATAGCCGGACAGGTTTTCTCGGGTGAGCAGTTCTTC. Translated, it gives CASSIAGQVFSGEQFF. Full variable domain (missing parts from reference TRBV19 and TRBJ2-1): DGGITQSPKYLFRKEGQNVTLSCEQNLNHDAMYWYRQDPGQGLRLIYYSQIVNDFQKGDIAEGYSVSREKKESFPLTVTSAQKNPTAFYLCASSIAGQVFSGEQFFGPGTRLTVL.

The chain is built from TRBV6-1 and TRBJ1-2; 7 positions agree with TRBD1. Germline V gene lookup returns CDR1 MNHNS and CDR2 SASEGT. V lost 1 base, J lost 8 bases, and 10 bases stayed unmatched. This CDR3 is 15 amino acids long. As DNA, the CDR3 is TGTGCCAGCAGTGAAGAAGGGGGCGGGTTTGGAGGCTACACCTTC. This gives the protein CASSEEGGGFGGYTF.

This CDR3 reads CASGLGAFDETQYF. The CDR3 DNA reads TGTGCTAGTGGTTTGGGGGCCTTTGATGAGACCCAGTACTTC. J is TRBJ2-5 and V is TRBV12-5; no firm D call. Germline CDR1 LGHNT, CDR2 FRNRAP. The CDR3 has 14 residues. V lost 1 base, J lost 5 bases, and 11 bases lay in between.

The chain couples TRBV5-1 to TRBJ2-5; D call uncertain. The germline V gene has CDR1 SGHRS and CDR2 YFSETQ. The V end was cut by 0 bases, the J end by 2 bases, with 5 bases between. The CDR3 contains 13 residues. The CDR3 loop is CASSLVSQETQYF. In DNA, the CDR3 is TGCGCCAGCAGCTTGGTCTCTCAAGAGACCCAGTACTTC.

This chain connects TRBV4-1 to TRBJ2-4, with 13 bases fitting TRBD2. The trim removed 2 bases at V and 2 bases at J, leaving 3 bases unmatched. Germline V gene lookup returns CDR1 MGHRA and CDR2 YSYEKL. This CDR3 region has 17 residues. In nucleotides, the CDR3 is TGCGCCAGCAGCCAACCGGGACTAGCGGGGTCCAAAAACATTCAGTACTTC. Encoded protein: CASSQPGLAGSKNIQYF.

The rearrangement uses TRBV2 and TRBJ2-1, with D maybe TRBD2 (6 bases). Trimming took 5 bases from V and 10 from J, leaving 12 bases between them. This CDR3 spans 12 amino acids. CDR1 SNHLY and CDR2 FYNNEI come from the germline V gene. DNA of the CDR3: TGTGCCAGCAGTCGGCGGGACGGAGAGCAGTTCTTC. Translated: CASSRRDGEQFF.

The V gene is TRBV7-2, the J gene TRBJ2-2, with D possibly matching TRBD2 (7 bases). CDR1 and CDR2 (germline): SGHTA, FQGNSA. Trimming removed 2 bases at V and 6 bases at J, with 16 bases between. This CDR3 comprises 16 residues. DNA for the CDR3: TGTGCCAGCAGCTTAAGAGGAACAGGGAGGGCCGGGGAGCTGTTTTTT. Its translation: CASSLRGTGRAGELFF.

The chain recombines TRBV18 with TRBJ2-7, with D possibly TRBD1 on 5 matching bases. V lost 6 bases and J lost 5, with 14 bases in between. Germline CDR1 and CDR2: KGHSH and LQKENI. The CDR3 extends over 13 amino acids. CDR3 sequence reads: CASSLTGDNEQYV. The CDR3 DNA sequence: TGTGCCAGCTCCCTCACAGGTGACAACGAGCAGTACGTC.

This CDR3 reads CASRGGAHTEAFF. CDR3 DNA sequence: TGTGCCAGCCGAGGAGGGGCGCACACTGAAGCTTTCTTT. The J gene is TRBJ1-1, the V gene TRBV12-3 or TRBV12-4, with D maybe TRBD1 (5 bases). The V end lost 8 bases, the J end lost 3 bases, and 13 bases lay between the germline ends. CDR3 length equals 13 residues.